This is a list of T cell receptor beta chains from one sample in a study of blood T cell repertoires in COVID-19. TCRdb's copy holds only in-frame clones and misses some; the assay was immunoSEQ multiplex PCR. The table shows around 81,000 clones, with roughly 80% occurring only once. The sample taken for sequencing was peripheral blood. The origin of the receptors is a man between 45 and 60 years old with acute or convalescent COVID-19. The CDR3 runs from the conserved cysteine through the conserved F or W. A D gene is named only where the DNA matches it firmly.

D gene,V gene,J gene,CDR3 protein,CDR3 DNA
NA,TRBV24-1,TRBJ2-5,CATSDFKGSGETQYF,TGTGCCACCAGTGATTTTAAGGGTTCGGGGGAGACCCAGTACTTC
NA,TRBV28,TRBJ1-1,CASSLGQNTEAFF,TGTGCCAGCAGTTTAGGACAGAACACTGAAGCTTTCTTT
TRBD1,TRBV30,TRBJ1-2,CAWTPGQGYGYTF,TGTGCCTGGACCCCCGGACAGGGCTATGGCTACACCTTC
TRBD1,TRBV18,TRBJ2-7,CASSIQGKGSYEQYF,TGTGCCAGCTCAATACAGGGGAAAGGCTCCTACGAGCAGTACTTC
TRBD2,TRBV5-1,TRBJ2-3,CASSLGQRGGTDTQYF,TGCGCCAGCAGCTTGGGCCAGCGGGGGGGCACAGATACGCAGTATTTT
NA,TRBV7-9,TRBJ1-2,CASSLGSGQAGGYTF,TGTGCCAGCAGCTTAGGCTCGGGACAAGCTGGTGGCTACACCTTC
NA,TRBV6-5,TRBJ1-1,CASSRNSFLNTEAFF,TGTGCCAGCAGCCGAAACAGCTTTCTGAACACTGAAGCTTTCTTT
TRBD1,TRBV6-5,TRBJ1-5,CASSSRDSGNQPQHF,TGTGCCAGCAGTTCGAGGGACAGCGGCAATCAGCCCCAGCATTTT
NA,TRBV5-4,TRBJ1-6,CASRGWTDSPLHF,TGTGCCAGCAGAGGTTGGACAGATTCACCCCTCCACTTT
NA,TRBV24-1,TRBJ1-1,CATRPPGTGQAFF,TGTGCCACCAGACCCCCGGGCACAGGGCAAGCTTTCTTT